The next 11 T cell receptor beta chains were all read from a single sample in a study of beta chain features in type 1 diabetes. The authors reverse transcribed all of the isolated RNA, so sequencing captured expressed TCRB transcripts. The assay was immunoSEQ multiplex PCR, and TCRdb's table has in-frame clones only and misses some. The repertoire holds approximately 150,000 clones, with 9% to 10% as singletons. The sample comprised central memory CD4+ T cells from blood. These receptors came from a woman in her forties in good health.

This clone has only a few counts. This rearrangement joins TRBV29-1 to TRBJ1-1; possibly TRBD1 for D (5 bases). The V and J ends lost 3 bases and 1 base respectively, with 9 bases between them. Germline lookup yields CDR1 SQVTM and CDR2 ANQGSEA. This CDR3 contains 13 residues. The CDR3 sequence is CSVEGQGNTEAFF. For the CDR3, the DNA is TGCAGCGTTGAGGGGCAGGGGAACACTGAAGCTTTCTTT. Full variable domain (rest looked up from reference TRBV29-1 and TRBJ1-1): SAVISQKPSRDICQRGTSLTIQCQVDSQVTMMFWYRQQPGQSLTLIATANQGSEATYESGFVIDKFPISRPNLTFSTLTVSNMSPEDSSIYLCSVEGQGNTEAFFGQGTRLTVV.

The chain joins TRBV19 to TRBJ2-1; perhaps TRBD2 as D (5 bases). V lost 3 bases to trimming and J lost 1 base, with 10 bases between them. Per the germline V gene, CDR1 is LNHDA and CDR2 is SQIVND (reference sequence). The CDR3 is 15 residues long. The CDR3 nucleotides read TGTGCCAGTAGTATTTTGACGGGGTCCTACAATGAGCAGTTCTTC. This codes for CASSILTGSYNEQFF.

This clone was seen only a few times. The chain couples TRBV18 to TRBJ2-5; D is unresolved. The CDR3 runs to 12 residues. Trimming cost V 6 bases and J 5 bases, with 10 bases left between them. CDR1 KGHSH and CDR2 LQKENI come from the germline V gene. CDR3 in amino acids: CASSQLRETQYF. CDR3 coding DNA: TGTGCCAGCTCCCAACTGCGGGAGACCCAGTACTTC.

The genes are TRBV10-3 and TRBJ2-7; TRBD1 might be the D (6 bases). Trimming pared 0 bases from V and 7 bases from J, leaving 16 bases between. Germline CDR1 reads ENHRY; CDR2 reads SYGVKD. The CDR3 covers 15 residues. The CDR3 coding sequence is TGTGCCATCAGTGAGTCGGGGAGACAGGTGGGGGAGCAGTACTTC. It is translated as CAISESGRQVGEQYF.

This clone was seen more than once but under ten times. The J gene is TRBJ2-7, the V gene TRBV5-4; 7 nucleotides match TRBD1. Looked up from germline, CDR1 is SGHNT and CDR2 is YYREEE (reference sequence). Trimming took 0 bases from V and 2 from J; bases not matched to a gene: 8. This CDR3 is 16 amino acids long. CDR3 nucleotide sequence: TGTGCCAGCAGCTTGGCCTCGGGACAGAATCCCTACGAGCAGTACTTC. It encodes CASSLASGQNPYEQYF. Supplemented by reference TRBV5-4 and TRBJ2-7, the full variable domain reads ETGVTQSPTHLIKTRGQQVTLRCSSQSGHNTVSWYQQALGQGPQFIFQYYREEENGRGNFPPRFSGLQFPNYSSELNVNALELDDSALYLCASSLASGQNPYEQYFGPGTRLTVT.

This clone has just a few counts. The junction departs from the called germline gene at one end, perhaps through a read error. The chain employs TRBV2 and TRBJ2-1, with 7 bases lining up with TRBD2. Germline lookup yields CDR1 SNHLY and CDR2 FYNNEI. This CDR3 has 16 residues. The CDR3: CASTGNFRGGGNEQFF. CDR3 nucleotides: TGTGCAAGCACCGGCAATTTTAGGGGCGGGGGCAATGAGCAGTTCTTC.

This chain joins TRBV5-1 and TRBJ2-5; D gene ambiguous. With 1 base removed from V and 1 base from J, the gap between germline ends came to 5 bases. The germline CDR1 and CDR2 sequences are SGHRS and YFSETQ. CDR3 length equals 13 residues. The CDR3 DNA reads TGCGCCAGCAGCTTGACACGCCAAGAGACCCAGTACTTC. It specifies CASSLTRQETQYF.

The genes are TRBV27 and TRBJ1-2; 9 bases agree with TRBD1. With 2 bases clipped from V and 5 bases from J, the junction kept 12 bases outside the gene matches. Germline values: CDR1 MNHEY, CDR2 SMNVEV (reference sequence). This CDR3 is built from 17 residues. The CDR3 protein is CASSLRENRGREYGYTF. The CDR3 DNA reads as TGTGCCAGCAGTTTAAGGGAGAACAGGGGGCGAGAGTATGGCTACACCTTC.

This chain joins TRBV6-1 and TRBJ2-5; TRBD1 aligns across 8 bases. The trim removed 7 bases at V and 4 bases at J, leaving 5 bases unmatched. Germline V gene lookup returns CDR1 MNHNS and CDR2 SASEGT. The CDR3 runs 13 residues. The CDR3 nucleotides are TGTGCCAGCAAGTCCGGACAGGGAGAGACCCAGTACTTC. This encodes CASKSGQGETQYF.

The chain has TRBV2 and TRBJ1-1; the D gene is possibly TRBD1 (5 bases). Per the germline V gene, CDR1 is SNHLY and CDR2 is FYNNEI. The CDR3 is 12 residues long. The V gene lost 6 bases and the J gene lost 4 bases, with 9 bases spanning the gap. The CDR3 nucleotides read TGTGCCAGCAGGGGGGGAGGCACTGAAGCTTTCTTT. Protein: CASRGGGTEAFF.

The chain uses TRBV2 and TRBJ2-7; D perhaps matches TRBD2 (5 bases). The germline gives CDR1 SNHLY, CDR2 FYNNEI. The V gene lost 1 base and the J gene lost 6 bases, with 7 bases spanning the gap. This CDR3 has 12 amino acids. Here the CDR3 reads CASSEGRAEQYF. The CDR3 DNA reads as TGTGCCAGCAGTGAAGGGCGGGCCGAGCAGTACTTC.